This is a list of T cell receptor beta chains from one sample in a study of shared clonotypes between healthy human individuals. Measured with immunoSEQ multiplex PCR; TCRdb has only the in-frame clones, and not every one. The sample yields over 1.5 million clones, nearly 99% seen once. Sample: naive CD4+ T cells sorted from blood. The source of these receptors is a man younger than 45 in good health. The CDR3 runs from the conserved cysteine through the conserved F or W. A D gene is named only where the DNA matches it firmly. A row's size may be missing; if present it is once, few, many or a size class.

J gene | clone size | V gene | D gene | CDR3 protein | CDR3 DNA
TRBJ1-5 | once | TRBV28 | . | CASSLLGLGQPQHF | TGTGCCAGCAGTTTATTGGGTCTGGGTCAGCCCCAGCATTTT
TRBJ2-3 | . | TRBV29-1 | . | CSVSARSGDTQYF | TGCAGCGTTTCGGCGCGATCCGGAGATACGCAGTATTTT
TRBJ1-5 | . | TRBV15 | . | CATSRDSGDSNQPQHF | TGTGCCACCAGCAGGGATTCAGGGGATAGCAATCAGCCCCAGCATTTT
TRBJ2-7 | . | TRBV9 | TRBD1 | CASSAWDRDEQYF | TGTGCCAGCAGCGCGTGGGACAGGGACGAGCAGTACTTC
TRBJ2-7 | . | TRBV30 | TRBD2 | CAWMREGRYEQYF | TGTGCCTGGATGCGGGAGGGCCGGTACGAGCAGTACTTC
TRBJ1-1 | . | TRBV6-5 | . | CASSVGPVTEAFF | TGTGCCAGCAGTGTAGGCCCGGTCACTGAAGCTTTCTTT
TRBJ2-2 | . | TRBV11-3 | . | CASSLRVANTGELFF | TGTGCCAGCAGCTTGCGGGTGGCGAACACCGGGGAGCTGTTTTTT
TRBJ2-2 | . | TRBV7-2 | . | CASSPQGGTNTGELFF | TGTGCCAGCAGCCCACAAGGGGGGACCAACACCGGGGAGCTGTTTTTT
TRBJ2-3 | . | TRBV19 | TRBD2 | CASSPRPGLAASRDTQYF | TGTGCCAGTAGTCCACGCCCGGGACTAGCGGCCTCGAGGGATACGCAGTATTTT
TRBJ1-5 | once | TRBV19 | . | CASSSTGSNQPQHF | TGTGCCAGTAGCTCAACAGGGAGCAATCAGCCCCAGCATTTT